This TCR beta chain was sequenced for a study of cytomegalovirus exposure and HLA in healthy donors. General study results and limits: It was taken for granted in presence/absence analyses that sequencing depth across donors was roughly uniform. By HLA locus, TCR association rates varied in a later analysis, with DRB1 showing the most and HLA-C the fewest.

The CDR3 loop spans 17 amino acids. J lost 6 bases, V lost 0 bases, and 10 bases had no gene match. CDR1 SGDLS and CDR2 YYNGEE come from the germline V gene. This PCR relied on a set of 60 Vbeta primers and 13 Jbeta primers. Generated by immunoSEQ multiplex PCR, the TCRdb table keeps only in-frame clones and is missing some. Among some 200,000 clones, approximately 80% were seen once, and the ten largest hold around 0.1%. This clone appeared a single time. Its antigen is not identified. The J gene is TRBJ2-1, the V gene TRBV9, with 9 bases aligning to TRBD2. This clonotype was obtained from a boy aged 2 to 10 in good health and CMV-seronegative. Sample: PBMCs. The CDR3 sequence is CASSVGGKRGAANEQFF. For the CDR3, the DNA is TGTGCCAGCAGCGTAGGAGGGAAGCGGGGGGCCGCCAATGAGCAGTTCTTC.